The clone carrying this T cell receptor beta chain has a single count. Its cognate antigen is unknown. Germline lookup yields CDR1 SGHVS and CDR2 FNYEAQ. V trimming: 3 bases; J trimming: 6 bases; junction bases outside the gene matches: 11. The CDR3 is 15 amino acids. With baseline, cycle 4 day 1, and cycle 7 day 1 as timepoints, blood was sampled. The data belong to a study of OX40 agonist ivuxolimab in advanced cancers. Data came from immunoSEQ multiplex PCR; TCRdb stores just in-frame clones and leaves some out. The sample lists tens of thousands of clones, approximately 85% occurring once. Study-level findings and limits: At 0.1 to 3.0 mg/kg and by week 6, CD4+ and CD8+ T cells in the blood had expanded clonally. Relatively little clonal expansion, among the lowest observed, appeared in partial responders at 0.1-3.0 mg/kg.

The sequencing here drew on CD4+ or CD8+ T cells sorted from blood, taken in a trial of the OX40 agonist ivuxolimab. The clonotype originates from an adult with an advanced solid tumor such as melanoma, head and neck, liver or kidney cancer. This rearrangement joins TRBV7-6 to TRBJ2-7; TRBD1 matches 7 bases. This CDR3 is CASSFSQGPQREQYF. The CDR3 region has the DNA TGTGCCAGCAGCTTTTCACAGGGGCCCCAGCGCGAGCAGTACTTC.